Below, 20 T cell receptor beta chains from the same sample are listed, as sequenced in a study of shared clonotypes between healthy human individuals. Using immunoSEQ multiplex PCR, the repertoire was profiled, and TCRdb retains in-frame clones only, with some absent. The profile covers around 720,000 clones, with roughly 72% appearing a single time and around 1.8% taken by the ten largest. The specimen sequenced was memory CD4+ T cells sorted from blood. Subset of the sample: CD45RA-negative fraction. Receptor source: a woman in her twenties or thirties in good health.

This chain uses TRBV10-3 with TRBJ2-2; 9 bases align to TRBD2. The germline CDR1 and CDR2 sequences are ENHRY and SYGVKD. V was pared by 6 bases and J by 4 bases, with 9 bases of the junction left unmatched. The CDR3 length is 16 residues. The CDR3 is CAISASGMGGTGELFF. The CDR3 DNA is TGTGCCATCAGCGCTAGCGGGATGGGCGGCACCGGGGAGCTGTTTTTT.

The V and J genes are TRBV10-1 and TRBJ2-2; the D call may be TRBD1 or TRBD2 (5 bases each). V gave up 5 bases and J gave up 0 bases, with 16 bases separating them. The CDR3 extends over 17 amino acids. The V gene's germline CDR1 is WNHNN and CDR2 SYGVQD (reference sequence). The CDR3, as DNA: TGCGCCAGCAGTATGCCCCCGGGGCAGTCGAACACCGGGGAGCTGTTTTTT. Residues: CASSMPPGQSNTGELFF.

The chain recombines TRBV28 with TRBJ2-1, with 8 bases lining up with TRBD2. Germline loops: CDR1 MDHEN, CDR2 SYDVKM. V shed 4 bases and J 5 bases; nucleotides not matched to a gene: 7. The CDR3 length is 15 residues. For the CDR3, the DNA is TGTGCCAGCAGTTCCCAGCGGGAGTATGACAATGAGCAGTTCTTC. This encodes CASSSQREYDNEQFF.

CDR3 loop: CASSLSGLVLTGELFF. CDR3 DNA: TGTGCCAGCAGTTTATCGGGACTAGTCTTGACCGGGGAGCTGTTTTTT. J is TRBJ2-2 and V is TRBV28; 8 bases fit TRBD2. Germline V lookup: CDR1 MDHEN, CDR2 SYDVKM. This CDR3 has 16 amino acids. The J segment lost 5 bases and the V segment lost 1 base, leaving 6 bases of the junction unmatched.

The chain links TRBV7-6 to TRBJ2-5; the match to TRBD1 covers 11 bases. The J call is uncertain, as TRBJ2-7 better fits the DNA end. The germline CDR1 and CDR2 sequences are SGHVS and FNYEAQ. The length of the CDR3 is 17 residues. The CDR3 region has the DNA TGTGCCAGCAGCACCCAACCTCCCGGGACAGGGGGCTACGAGCAGTACTTC. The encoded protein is CASSTQPPGTGGYEQYF.

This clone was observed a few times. CDR3 sequence reads: CASSEQGKGNQPQHF. In nucleotides, the CDR3 is TGTGCCAGTAGTGAACAGGGTAAGGGCAATCAGCCCCAGCATTTT. The rearrangement joins TRBV19 to TRBJ1-5; possible D gene TRBD1, 6 bases. The length of the CDR3 is 15 residues. From germline, CDR1 is LNHDA and CDR2 SQIVND (reference sequence). Trimming took 5 bases from V and 2 from J, leaving 13 bases between them.

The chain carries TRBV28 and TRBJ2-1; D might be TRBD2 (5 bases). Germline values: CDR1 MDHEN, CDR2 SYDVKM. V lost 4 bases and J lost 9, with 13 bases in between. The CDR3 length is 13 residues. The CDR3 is CASSWVRESEQFF. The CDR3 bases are TGTGCCAGCAGTTGGGTACGGGAATCTGAGCAGTTCTTC.

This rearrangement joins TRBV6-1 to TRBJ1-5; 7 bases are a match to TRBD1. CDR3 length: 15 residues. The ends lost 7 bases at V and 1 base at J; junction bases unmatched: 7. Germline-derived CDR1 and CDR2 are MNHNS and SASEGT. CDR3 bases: TGTGCCAGCATTCGGACAGGTCAAAGCAATCAGCCCCAGCATTTT. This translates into CASIRTGQSNQPQHF.

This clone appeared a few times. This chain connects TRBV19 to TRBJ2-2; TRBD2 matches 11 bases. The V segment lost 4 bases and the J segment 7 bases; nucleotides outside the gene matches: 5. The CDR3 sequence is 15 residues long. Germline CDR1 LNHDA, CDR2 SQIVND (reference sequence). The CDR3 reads CASSTGTSGIGELFF. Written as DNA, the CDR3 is TGTGCCAGTAGTACCGGGACTAGCGGAATCGGGGAGCTGTTTTTT.

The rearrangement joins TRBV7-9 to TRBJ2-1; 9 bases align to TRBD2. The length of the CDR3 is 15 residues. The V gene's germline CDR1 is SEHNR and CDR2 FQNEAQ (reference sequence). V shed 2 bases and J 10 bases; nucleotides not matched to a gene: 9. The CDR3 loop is CASSLSPSGAREQFF. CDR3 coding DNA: TGTGCCAGCAGCTTATCGCCTAGCGGGGCGAGGGAGCAGTTCTTC.

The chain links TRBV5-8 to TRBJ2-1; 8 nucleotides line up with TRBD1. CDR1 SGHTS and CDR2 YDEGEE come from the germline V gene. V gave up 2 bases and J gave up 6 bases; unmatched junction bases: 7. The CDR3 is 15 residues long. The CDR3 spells CASSLFRGLGNEQFF. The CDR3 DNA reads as TGTGCCAGCAGCTTATTCAGGGGGCTCGGCAATGAGCAGTTCTTC.

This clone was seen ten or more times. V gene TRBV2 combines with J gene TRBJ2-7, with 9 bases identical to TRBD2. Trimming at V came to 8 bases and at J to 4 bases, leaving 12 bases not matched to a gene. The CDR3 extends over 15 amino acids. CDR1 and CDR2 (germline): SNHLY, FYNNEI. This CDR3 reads CASELTGAGGYEQYF. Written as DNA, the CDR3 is TGTGCCAGCGAACTAACGGGGGCGGGAGGGTACGAGCAGTACTTC.

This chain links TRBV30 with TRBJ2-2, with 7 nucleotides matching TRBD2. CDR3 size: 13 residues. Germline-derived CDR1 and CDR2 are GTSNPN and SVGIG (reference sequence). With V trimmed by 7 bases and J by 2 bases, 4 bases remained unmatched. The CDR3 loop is CAYGTINTGELFF. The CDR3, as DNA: TGTGCCTACGGGACTATTAACACCGGGGAGCTGTTTTTT.

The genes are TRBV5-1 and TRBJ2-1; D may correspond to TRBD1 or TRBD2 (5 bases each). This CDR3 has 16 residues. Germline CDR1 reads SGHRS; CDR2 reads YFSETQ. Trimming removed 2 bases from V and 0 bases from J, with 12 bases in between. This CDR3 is CASSFWGGGSYNEQFF. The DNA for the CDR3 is TGCGCCAGCAGCTTTTGGGGCGGAGGCTCCTACAATGAGCAGTTCTTC.

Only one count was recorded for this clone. The CDR3 here is CASSDGQGFPYEQYF. The CDR3 DNA follows: TGTGCCAGCAGTGATGGCCAGGGGTTCCCCTACGAGCAGTACTTC. The chain carries TRBV25-1 and TRBJ2-5, with TRBD1 as a possible D gene (6 bases). The J call may be mistaken, given a closer DNA end match to TRBJ2-7. The CDR3 extends over 15 amino acids. Germline lookup yields CDR1 MGHDK and CDR2 SYGVNS.

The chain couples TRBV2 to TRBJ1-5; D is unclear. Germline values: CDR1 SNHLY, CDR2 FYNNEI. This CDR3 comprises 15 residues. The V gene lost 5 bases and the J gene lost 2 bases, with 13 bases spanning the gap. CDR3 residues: CASSPEVFGNQPQHF. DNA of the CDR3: TGTGCCAGCAGTCCCGAGGTTTTTGGCAATCAGCCCCAGCATTTT.

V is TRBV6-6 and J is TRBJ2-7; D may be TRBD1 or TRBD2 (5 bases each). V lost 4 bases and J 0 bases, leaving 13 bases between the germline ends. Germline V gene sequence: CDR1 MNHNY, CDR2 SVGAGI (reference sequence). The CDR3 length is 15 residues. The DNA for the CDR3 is TGTGCCAGCAGTTCGAGGGACGGCAGCTCCTACGAGCAGTACTTC. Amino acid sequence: CASSSRDGSSYEQYF.

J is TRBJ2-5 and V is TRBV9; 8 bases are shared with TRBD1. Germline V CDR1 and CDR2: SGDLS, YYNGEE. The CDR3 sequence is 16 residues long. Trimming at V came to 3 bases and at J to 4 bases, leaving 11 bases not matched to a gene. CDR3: CASSARGRGRTETQYF. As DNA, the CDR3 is TGTGCCAGCAGCGCCAGGGGCAGGGGGCGCACAGAGACCCAGTACTTC.

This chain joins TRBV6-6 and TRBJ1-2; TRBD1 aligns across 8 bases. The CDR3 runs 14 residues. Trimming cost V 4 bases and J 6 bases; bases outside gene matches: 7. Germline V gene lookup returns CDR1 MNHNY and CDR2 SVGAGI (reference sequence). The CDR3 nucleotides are TGTGCCAGCAGTTCCCAGGGGACAGGAAATGGCTACACCTTC. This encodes CASSSQGTGNGYTF.

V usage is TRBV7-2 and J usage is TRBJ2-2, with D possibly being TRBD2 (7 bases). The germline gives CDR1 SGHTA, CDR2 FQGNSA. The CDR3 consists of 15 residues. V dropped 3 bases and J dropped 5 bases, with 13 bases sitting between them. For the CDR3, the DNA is TGTGCCAGCAGCTTTGTACAGGGAGGGACCGGGGAGCTGTTTTTT. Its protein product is CASSFVQGGTGELFF.